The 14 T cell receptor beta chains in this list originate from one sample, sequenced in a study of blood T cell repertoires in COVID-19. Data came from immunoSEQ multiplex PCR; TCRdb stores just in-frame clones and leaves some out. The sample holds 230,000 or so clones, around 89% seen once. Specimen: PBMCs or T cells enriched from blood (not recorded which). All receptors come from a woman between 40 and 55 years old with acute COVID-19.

CDR3 sequence (DNA): TGTGCCAGCAGCTCGGGACAGGGGAAAAACATTCAGTACTTC. It encodes CASSSGQGKNIQYF. This chain uses TRBV7-2 with TRBJ2-4, with 10 bases that match TRBD1. In germline, CDR1 is SGHTA, CDR2 FQGNSA. This CDR3 contains 14 residues. V was pared by 4 bases and J by 4 bases, with 1 base of the junction left unmatched.

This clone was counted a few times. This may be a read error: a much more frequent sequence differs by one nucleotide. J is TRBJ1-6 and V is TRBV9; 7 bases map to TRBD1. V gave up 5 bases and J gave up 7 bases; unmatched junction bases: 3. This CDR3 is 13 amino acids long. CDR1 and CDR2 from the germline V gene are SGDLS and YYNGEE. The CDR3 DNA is TGTGCCAGCAGTCCAGGGGGGAATTCACCCCTCCACTTT. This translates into CASSPGGNSPLHF.

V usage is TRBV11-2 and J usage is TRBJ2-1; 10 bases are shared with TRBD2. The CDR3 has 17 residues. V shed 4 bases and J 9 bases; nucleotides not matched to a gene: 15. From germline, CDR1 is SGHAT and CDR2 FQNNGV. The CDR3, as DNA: TGTGCCAGCAGCTCTCGGCCGGGACTAGCGCCATTAGGTGAGCAGTTCTTC. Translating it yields CASSSRPGLAPLGEQFF.

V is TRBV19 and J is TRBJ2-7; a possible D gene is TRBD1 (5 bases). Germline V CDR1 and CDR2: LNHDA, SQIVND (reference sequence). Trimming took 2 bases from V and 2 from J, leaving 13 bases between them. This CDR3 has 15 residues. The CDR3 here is CASSIMGQGAYEQYF. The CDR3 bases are TGTGCCAGTAGTATAATGGGGCAGGGTGCCTACGAGCAGTACTTC.

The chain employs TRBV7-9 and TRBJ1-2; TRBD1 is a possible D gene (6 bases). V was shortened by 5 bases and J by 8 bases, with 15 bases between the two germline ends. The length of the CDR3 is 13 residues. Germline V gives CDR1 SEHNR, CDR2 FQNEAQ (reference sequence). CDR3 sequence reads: CASSRGTGYGYTF. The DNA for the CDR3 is TGTGCCAGCAGCCGCGGTACAGGGTACGGCTACACCTTC.

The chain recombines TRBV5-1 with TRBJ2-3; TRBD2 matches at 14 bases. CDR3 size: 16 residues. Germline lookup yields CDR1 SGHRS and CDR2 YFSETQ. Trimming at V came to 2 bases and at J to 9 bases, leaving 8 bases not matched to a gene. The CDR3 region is CASSFPGTSGGETQYF. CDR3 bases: TGCGCCAGCAGCTTTCCCGGGACTAGCGGGGGTGAAACGCAGTATTTT. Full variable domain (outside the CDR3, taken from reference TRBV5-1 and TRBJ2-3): KAGVTQTPRYLIKTRGQQVTLSCSPISGHRSVSWYQQTPGQGLQFLFEYFSETQRNKGNFPGRFSGRQFSNSRSEMNVSTLELGDSALYLCASSFPGTSGGETQYFGPGTRLTVL.

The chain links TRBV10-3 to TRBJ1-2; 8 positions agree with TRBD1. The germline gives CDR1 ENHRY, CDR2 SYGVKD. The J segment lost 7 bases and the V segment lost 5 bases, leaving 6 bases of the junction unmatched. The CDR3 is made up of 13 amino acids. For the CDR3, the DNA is TGTGCCATCAGTTCGACAGGGGAAAGTGGCTACACCTTC. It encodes CAISSTGESGYTF.

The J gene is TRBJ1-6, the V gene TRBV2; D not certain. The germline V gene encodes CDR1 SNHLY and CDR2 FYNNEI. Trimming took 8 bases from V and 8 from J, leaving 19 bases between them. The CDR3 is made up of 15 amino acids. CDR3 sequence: CASGVIGGSDSPLHF. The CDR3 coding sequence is TGTGCCAGCGGTGTAATCGGAGGCTCGGATTCACCCCTCCACTTT. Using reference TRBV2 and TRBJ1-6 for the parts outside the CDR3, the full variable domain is EPEVTQTPSHQVTQMGQEVILRCVPISNHLYFYWYRQILGQKVEFLVSFYNNEISEKSEIFDDQFSVERPDGSNFTLKIRSTKLEDSAMYFCASGVIGGSDSPLHFGNGTRLTVT.

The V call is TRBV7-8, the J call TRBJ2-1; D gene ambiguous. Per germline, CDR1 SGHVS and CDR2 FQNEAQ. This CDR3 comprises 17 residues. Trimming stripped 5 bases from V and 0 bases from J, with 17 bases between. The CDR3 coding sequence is TGTGCCAGCAGCCCCCTACGAGTAGCTCGCTCCTACAATGAGCAGTTCTTC. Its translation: CASSPLRVARSYNEQFF.

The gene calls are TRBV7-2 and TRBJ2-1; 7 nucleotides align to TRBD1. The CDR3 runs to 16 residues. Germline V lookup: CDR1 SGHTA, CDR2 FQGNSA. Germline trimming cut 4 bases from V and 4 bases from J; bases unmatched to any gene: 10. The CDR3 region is CASSSGQVLWYNEQFF. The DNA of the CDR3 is TGTGCCAGCAGCTCAGGACAGGTCCTTTGGTACAATGAGCAGTTCTTC.

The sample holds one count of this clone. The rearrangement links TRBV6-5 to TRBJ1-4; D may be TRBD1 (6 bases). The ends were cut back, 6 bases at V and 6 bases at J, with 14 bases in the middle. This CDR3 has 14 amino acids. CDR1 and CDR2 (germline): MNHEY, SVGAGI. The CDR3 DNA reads TGTGCCAGCAGCTTACAGGGAAAACATGAAAAACTGTTTTTT. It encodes CASSLQGKHEKLFF.

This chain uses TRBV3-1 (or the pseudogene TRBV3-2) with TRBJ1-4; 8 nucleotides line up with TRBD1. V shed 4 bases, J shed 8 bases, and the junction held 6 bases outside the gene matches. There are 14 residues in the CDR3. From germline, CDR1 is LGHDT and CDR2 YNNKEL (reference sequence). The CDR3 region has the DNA TGTGCCAGCAGCCTCAGGGGGCAGGGGGAAAAACTGTTTTTT. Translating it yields CASSLRGQGEKLFF.

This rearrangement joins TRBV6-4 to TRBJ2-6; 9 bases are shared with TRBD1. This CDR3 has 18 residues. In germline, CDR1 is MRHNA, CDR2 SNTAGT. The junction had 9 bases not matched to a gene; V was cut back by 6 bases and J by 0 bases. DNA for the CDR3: TGTGCCAGCAGGTGGGACAGGGAGCCTTTCTCTGGGGCCAACGTCCTGACTTTC. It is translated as CASRWDREPFSGANVLTF.

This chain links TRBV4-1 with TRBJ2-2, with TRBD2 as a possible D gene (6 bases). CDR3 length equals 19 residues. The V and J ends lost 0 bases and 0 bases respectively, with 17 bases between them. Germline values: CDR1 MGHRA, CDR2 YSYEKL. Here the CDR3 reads CASSQDPLGGVANTGELFF. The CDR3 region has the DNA TGCGCCAGCAGCCAAGATCCCTTGGGGGGTGTCGCGAACACCGGGGAGCTGTTTTTT.